This TCR beta chain is from a study of shared clonotypes between healthy human individuals. Overall study: There were three CD4 naive, three CD4 memory, two CD8 naive and one CD8 memory plates per donor.

In the case of this clone: Its antigen is still unknown.

Study findings and constraints: Non-shared clonotypes had lower generation probabilities than those shared by all four donors. Around 5.3% of naive CD4 clonotypes were shared across four donors.

The CDR3 is made up of 15 amino acids. The V segment lost 7 bases and the J segment 6 bases; nucleotides outside the gene matches: 9. Germline loops: CDR1 ENHRY, CDR2 SYGVKD. Assay: immunoSEQ multiplex PCR; the TCRdb copy retains only in-frame clones and omits some. The sample holds under 600,000 clones, more than 95% seen once. The source of this sequence is a woman between 25 and 40 years old in good health. The genes are TRBV10-3 and TRBJ1-1; 12 bases match TRBD1. Sequences were obtained from naive CD4+ T cells sorted from blood. Subset specified: CD45RA+ positively selected. CDR3 amino acids: CAIKGQGAPVAEAFF. CDR3 sequence (DNA): TGTGCCATCAAGGGACAGGGGGCTCCGGTAGCTGAAGCTTTCTTT.